The next 32 T cell receptor beta chains were all read from a single sample in a study of T cells in Graves' hyperthyroidism and ophthalmopathy. Amplification yielded TCR beta CDR3 regions, with RNA transcripts as the source. Researchers ran a first-round RT-PCR on the TCR CDR3 using the HTBI primer set. TCRdb itself ran the multiplex PCR reads through MiXCR, one entry per CDR3 protein. Of about 250,000 distinct CDR3 sequences listed, over 20% are singletons. The source material was blood. These receptor sequences come from a man aged 30 to 45 with Graves' ophthalmopathy.

This clonotype was observed a handful of times. The gene calls are TRBV20-1 and TRBJ1-5; possible D gene TRBD1, 6 bases. V was clipped by 5 bases and J by 4 bases, with 12 bases between them. Germline values: CDR1 DFQATT, CDR2 SNEGSKA (reference sequence). The CDR3 is made up of 13 amino acids. The CDR3 here is CSAQRGWNQPQHF. For the CDR3, the DNA is TGCAGTGCTCAGAGGGGGTGGAATCAGCCCCAGCATTTT.

This clonotype has a handful of counts. This rearrangement joins TRBV7-9 to TRBJ2-1, with a tentative D call TRBD1 (5 bases). Germline loops: CDR1 SEHNR, CDR2 FQNEAQ (reference sequence). Trimming took off 2 bases at V and 5 bases at J, with 13 bases between the two ends. The CDR3 contains 15 residues. CDR3 bases: TGTGCCAGCAGCTTAAGGTCGGCAGGGAACAATGAGCAGTTCTTC. The encoded protein is CASSLRSAGNNEQFF.

This clonotype occurred many times. The J gene is TRBJ2-7, the V gene TRBV20-1; 14 bases are shared with TRBD2. The CDR3 length is 15 residues. V trimming: 3 bases; J trimming: 4 bases; junction bases outside the gene matches: 5. Germline-derived CDR1 and CDR2 are DFQATT and SNEGSKA (reference sequence). The CDR3 nucleotides read TGCAGTGCTAGGGCGGGACTAGCGGGAGTGTACGAGCAGTACTTC. It codes for CSARAGLAGVYEQYF.

This clonotype was recorded at least ten times. This rearrangement joins TRBV28 to TRBJ1-1; 7 bases align to TRBD1. There are 15 residues in the CDR3. Germline loops: CDR1 MDHEN, CDR2 SYDVKM. V shed 1 base, J shed 1 base, and the junction held 3 bases outside the gene matches. The CDR3 DNA sequence: TGTGCCAGCAGTTTATACGGGACAGCGAACACTGAAGCTTTCTTT. It specifies CASSLYGTANTEAFF.

This clonotype was recorded a few times. CDR3 region: CASSWDYNEQFF. Here the CDR3 DNA reads TGTGCCAGCAGCTGGGACTACAATGAGCAGTTCTTC. V and J are TRBV7-8 and TRBJ2-1; D is unclear. Germline CDR1 is SGHVS and CDR2 is FQNEAQ. The V end was cut by 4 bases, the J end by 3 bases, with 4 bases between. CDR3 length: 12 amino acids.

The rearrangement joins TRBV2 to TRBJ2-2; 8 nucleotides align to TRBD1. The CDR3 is made up of 13 amino acids. Trimming at V came to 9 bases and at J to 2 bases, leaving 2 bases not matched to a gene. CDR1 is SNHLY, CDR2 FYNNEI, per germline. CDR3 residues: CARTGVNTGELFF. The CDR3 bases are TGTGCCAGGACAGGGGTTAACACCGGGGAGCTGTTTTTT.

This clonotype has a count of ten or more. The chain combines TRBV11-2 with TRBJ2-5; 7 bases agree with TRBD2. CDR3 length equals 15 residues. V lost 3 bases to trimming and J lost 2 bases; unmatched junction nucleotides: 6. CDR1 and CDR2 (germline): SGHAT, FQNNGV. CDR3 sequence reads: CASSLVAGVQETQYF. CDR3 coding DNA: TGTGCCAGCAGCTTGGTAGCGGGTGTACAAGAGACCCAGTACTTC. Drawing the rest from reference TRBV11-2 and TRBJ2-5, the complete variable domain is EAGVAQSPRYKIIEKRQSVAFWCNPISGHATLYWYQQILGQGPKLLIQFQNNGVVDDSQLPKDRFSAERLKGVDSTLKIQPAKLEDSAVYLCASSLVAGVQETQYFGPGTRLLVL.

This clonotype showed up many times. The chain joins TRBV7-2 to TRBJ2-3; D is possibly TRBD2 (6 bases). Germline CDR1 and CDR2: SGHTA and FQGNSA. V lost 5 bases to trimming and J lost 8 bases, with 17 bases between them. The CDR3 consists of 14 residues. CDR3 region: CASSPGLPAGTQYF. The CDR3 DNA sequence: TGTGCCAGCAGCCCGGGACTCCCGGCGGGTACGCAGTATTTT. The full variable domain, rest sourced from reference TRBV7-2 and TRBJ2-3, is GAGVSQSPSNKVTEKGKDVELRCDPISGHTALYWYRQSLGQGLEFLIYFQGNSAPDKSGLPSDRFSAERTGGSVSTLTIQRTQQEDSAVYLCASSPGLPAGTQYFGPGTRLTVL.

This clonotype was seen just once. With a much larger clone just one base away, this may be a read error. This chain joins TRBV27 and TRBJ2-7, with D perhaps matching TRBD1 or TRBD2 (5 bases each). CDR1 is MNHEY, CDR2 SMNVEV, per germline (reference sequence). The CDR3 contains 16 residues. The V end lost 5 bases, the J end lost 1 base, and 18 bases lay between the germline ends. CDR3 in amino acids: CASSLFPRDGSYEQYF. For the CDR3, the DNA is TGTGCCAGCAGTCTTTTCCCCCGGGACGGTTCCTACGAGCAGTACTTC.

This sequence joins TRBV29-1 and TRBJ2-1; D unclear. Germline CDR1 reads SQVTM; CDR2 reads ANQGSEA. The CDR3 runs to 12 residues. Trimming cost V 6 bases and J 10 bases, with 16 bases left between them. The CDR3 DNA sequence: TGCAGCGTAAAAGGGTCCCTAGGCGAGCAGTTCTTC. It encodes CSVKGSLGEQFF.

The genes are TRBV5-5 and TRBJ2-1; D is uncertain. The length of the CDR3 is 16 residues. Germline V CDR1 and CDR2: SGHKS, YYEKEE (reference sequence). V lost 3 bases and J lost 9, with 22 bases in between. The CDR3: CASSSRYGDGLGEQFF. In DNA form, the CDR3 reads TGTGCCAGCAGCTCCCGATATGGGGATGGTTTGGGTGAGCAGTTCTTC.

This rearrangement joins TRBV9 to TRBJ1-5, with D perhaps matching TRBD1 (6 bases). The germline V gene has CDR1 SGDLS and CDR2 YYNGEE. V gave up 0 bases and J gave up 5 bases, with 6 bases separating them. The CDR3 runs to 13 residues. In nucleotides, the CDR3 is TGTGCCAGCAGCGTAGGGACAGATCAGCCCCAGCATTTT. This codes for CASSVGTDQPQHF.

This sequence joins TRBV6-4 and TRBJ2-3; 7 bases line up with TRBD1. V lost 0 bases to trimming and J lost 4 bases; unmatched junction nucleotides: 1. Per the germline V gene, CDR1 is MRHNA and CDR2 is SNTAGT. CDR3 length equals 14 residues. In DNA form, the CDR3 reads TGTGCCAGCAGTGACTCAGGGGGCGCAGATACGCAGTATTTT. Protein product: CASSDSGGADTQYF.

V gene TRBV10-3 combines with J gene TRBJ2-1; 9 bases map to TRBD1. The CDR3 extends over 14 amino acids. With V trimmed by 6 bases and J by 4 bases, 4 bases remained unmatched. Germline V gene lookup returns CDR1 ENHRY and CDR2 SYGVKD. CDR3 sequence (DNA): TGTGCCATCAGAATGGGACAGGGATACAATGAGCAGTTCTTC. As protein: CAIRMGQGYNEQFF.

This clonotype turned up a few times. This chain joins TRBV18 and TRBJ2-1; TRBD1 matches at 7 bases. Germline V gene data show CDR1 as KGHSH and CDR2 as LQKENI. The length of the CDR3 is 15 residues. The V and J ends lost 1 base and 8 bases, in that order; junction bases with no gene match: 8. CDR3 protein: CASSPRGQVGDEQFF. The CDR3 region has the DNA TGTGCCAGCTCACCACGCGGACAGGTGGGGGATGAGCAGTTCTTC.

CDR3 region: CSAPTSGKRDEQFF. CDR3 sequence (DNA): TGCAGTGCGCCGACTAGCGGGAAAAGGGATGAGCAGTTCTTC. The rearrangement joins TRBV20-1 to TRBJ2-1; TRBD2 agrees at 11 bases. CDR3 size: 14 residues. Looked up from germline, CDR1 is DFQATT and CDR2 is SNEGSKA (reference sequence). V was clipped by 6 bases and J by 8 bases; unmatched bases: 9.

This clonotype was counted at least ten times. This chain joins TRBV20-1 and TRBJ1-3, with unresolved D. V was cut by 0 bases and J by 2 bases, with 8 bases left in between. The CDR3 totals 14 residues. The germline V gene encodes CDR1 DFQATT and CDR2 SNEGSKA (reference sequence). The CDR3 reads CSARDYGTGNTIYF. The CDR3 DNA is TGCAGTGCTAGAGATTACGGGACTGGAAACACCATATATTTT.

This rearrangement joins TRBV4-1 to TRBJ2-7; 9 bases line up with TRBD1. The J segment lost 5 bases and the V segment lost 7 bases, leaving 9 bases of the junction unmatched. Germline-derived CDR1 and CDR2 are MGHRA and YSYEKL. The CDR3 covers 14 residues. As DNA, the CDR3 is TGCGCCAGCAACCCCGGGACAGGGTACCACGAGCAGTACTTC. It is translated as CASNPGTGYHEQYF.

This clonotype was counted at least ten times. The J gene is TRBJ2-7, the V gene TRBV6-1, with 8 bases aligning to TRBD1. This CDR3 is built from 14 residues. From germline, CDR1 is MNHNS and CDR2 SASEGT. The V gene end was trimmed by 7 bases and the J gene end by 4 bases; junction bases not matched to a gene: 9. The CDR3 sequence: CASNSGTGRYEQYF. In DNA, the CDR3 is TGTGCCAGCAACTCCGGGACAGGTCGGTACGAGCAGTACTTC.

As for this clonotype: This could be a read error, since a much larger clone is one nucleotide away. The genes are TRBV7-9 and TRBJ2-7; 8 positions match TRBD2. Germline lookup yields CDR1 SEHNR and CDR2 FQNEAQ (reference sequence). The CDR3 is 13 amino acids. V shed 5 bases, J shed 3 bases, and the junction held 3 bases outside the gene matches. DNA for the CDR3: TGTGCCAGCAGCGAAAGCGGGAGCTACGAGCAGTACTTC. Translated, it gives CASSESGSYEQYF.

At least ten counts were recorded for this clonotype. The V call is TRBV28, the J call TRBJ2-3; 10 bases are a match to TRBD2. V lost 7 bases, J lost 3 bases, and 4 bases stayed unmatched. Germline CDR1 reads MDHEN; CDR2 reads SYDVKM. CDR3 size: 14 residues. DNA of the CDR3: TGTGCCAGCACCTTAGCGGGAGGAACAGATACGCAGTATTTT. It encodes CASTLAGGTDTQYF. The complete variable domain, with remaining parts taken from reference TRBV28 and TRBJ2-3, reads DVKVTQSSRYLVKRTGEKVFLECVQDMDHENMFWYRQDPGLGLRLIYFSYDVKMKEKGDIPEGYSVSREKKERFSLILESASTNQTSMYLCASTLAGGTDTQYFGPGTRLTVL.

This clonotype was recorded many times. The chain recombines TRBV18 with TRBJ2-7; TRBD2 is a possible D gene (6 bases). CDR3 length: 14 amino acids. V lost 0 bases, J lost 5 bases, and 11 bases lay in between. The V gene's germline CDR1 is KGHSH and CDR2 LQKENI. The CDR3 protein is CASSPPLATNEQYF. The CDR3 nucleotides are TGTGCCAGCTCACCACCGCTAGCGACTAACGAGCAGTACTTC.

This rearrangement joins TRBV20-1 to TRBJ2-1; D may match TRBD1 or TRBD2 (5 bases each). V lost 3 bases, J lost 4 bases, and 13 bases lay in between. The CDR3 totals 14 residues. CDR1 DFQATT and CDR2 SNEGSKA come from the germline V gene (reference sequence). The CDR3 loop reads CSARGEQVYNEQFF. CDR3 DNA: TGCAGTGCTAGGGGGGAGCAGGTTTACAATGAGCAGTTCTTC.

This clonotype was seen ten or more times. V is TRBV7-6 and J is TRBJ2-1, with 7 bases lining up with TRBD2. Germline loops: CDR1 SGHVS, CDR2 FNYEAQ. The CDR3 sequence is 15 residues long. J gave up 6 bases and V 3 bases, and 8 bases lay outside the gene matches. CDR3 region: CASSFQAGRPNEQFF. CDR3 coding DNA: TGTGCCAGCAGCTTTCAAGCCGGGAGGCCCAATGAGCAGTTCTTC.

This clonotype was observed many times. V and J are TRBV30 and TRBJ2-2; D tentatively fits TRBD1 or TRBD2 (5 bases each). V was pared by 3 bases and J by 4 bases, with 15 bases between. The CDR3 runs to 15 residues. In germline, CDR1 is GTSNPN, CDR2 SVGIG (reference sequence). CDR3: CAWSRGGAFTGELFF. CDR3 bases: TGTGCCTGGAGCCGGGGTGGGGCGTTCACCGGGGAGCTGTTTTTT.

In regard to this clonotype: This clone may be a read error of a much larger clone one base away. The rearrangement uses TRBV28 and TRBJ1-1; 7 bases are shared with TRBD1. With 7 bases clipped from V and 4 bases from J, the junction kept 6 bases outside the gene matches. The germline gives CDR1 MDHEN, CDR2 SYDVKM. The CDR3 is made up of 13 amino acids. This CDR3 reads CASTRQGPTEAFF. CDR3 sequence (DNA): TGTGCCAGCACCCGACAGGGCCCCACTGAAGCTTTCTTT. The full variable domain, completed using reference TRBV28 and TRBJ1-1, is DVKVTQSSRYLVKRTGEKVFLECVQDMDHENMFWYRQDPGLGLRLIYFSYDVKMKEKGDIPEGYSVSREKKERFSLILESASTNQTSMYLCASTRQGPTEAFFGQGTRLTVV.

As for this clonotype: The junction does not match germline at one end; this may be a read error. The chain uses TRBV5-5 and TRBJ2-7; D could derive from TRBD1 or TRBD2 (7 bases each). CDR1 SGHKS and CDR2 YYEKEE come from the germline V gene (reference sequence). The CDR3 consists of 18 residues. Here the CDR3 reads CASSLIRTGGQLAYEQHF. The CDR3 DNA reads TGTGCCAGCAGCTTGATCCGAACGGGGGGACAGCTCGCCTACGAGCAGCACTTC.

The V and J genes are TRBV12-3 or TRBV12-4 and TRBJ2-7, with 8 bases matching TRBD2. V was pared by 5 bases and J by 6 bases, with 9 bases of the junction left unmatched. The length of the CDR3 is 14 residues. The CDR3 spells CASSKLAAGVEQYF. The CDR3 DNA reads as TGTGCCAGCAGTAAACTAGCGGCAGGGGTCGAGCAGTACTTC.

The chain employs TRBV24-1 and TRBJ1-2; D ambiguous. Looked up from germline, CDR1 is KGHDR and CDR2 is SFDVKD. V lost 6 bases and J 0 bases, leaving 7 bases between the germline ends. The CDR3 spans 13 residues. The CDR3 sequence is CATSMDANYGYTF. CDR3 nucleotides: TGTGCCACCAGTATGGATGCTAACTATGGCTACACCTTC.

This clonotype was counted between two and nine times. The chain couples TRBV7-8 to TRBJ1-2; D call uncertain. The CDR3 contains 11 residues. Germline-derived CDR1 and CDR2 are SGHVS and FQNEAQ. The V gene lost 9 bases and the J gene lost 4 bases, with 9 bases spanning the gap. The CDR3 reads CARGGGYGYTF. For the CDR3, the DNA is TGTGCCAGGGGCGGTGGCTATGGCTACACCTTC.

The chain uses TRBV18 and TRBJ1-4; TRBD1 is a possible D gene (5 bases). The CDR3 is made up of 13 amino acids. The V gene's germline CDR1 is KGHSH and CDR2 LQKENI. Between the trimmed V and J ends, which lost 3 bases and 6 bases, there was a span of 8 bases. The CDR3 coding sequence is TGTGCCAGCTCACCTCAGGGTGATGAAAAACTGTTTTTT. Translating it yields CASSPQGDEKLFF.

As concerns this clonotype: Given a much more abundant clone one base away, this may be a read error. V and J are TRBV12-3 or TRBV12-4 and TRBJ2-7, with 13 bases identical to TRBD2. The CDR3 length is 17 residues. V trimming: 3 bases; J trimming: 5 bases; junction bases outside the gene matches: 10. CDR3 loop: CASSFLPWTSGSHEQYF. The CDR3 DNA follows: TGTGCCAGCAGTTTCCTCCCCTGGACTAGCGGGAGTCACGAGCAGTACTTC.